These 28 T cell receptor beta chains were sequenced from one sample in a study of T-cell reconstitution after alpha-beta-depleted transplantation in children. The TCRbeta library incorporated unique molecular identifiers. TCRdb re-called the PCR reads through MiXCR, storing one row per CDR3 protein. The sample includes a few hundred thousand distinct CDR3 sequences, about an eighth of them seen just once. The source was PBMCs, mostly from graft donor cells, collected 360 days after TCRalphabeta/CD19-depleted stem cell transplant. These receptors originate from a male patient aged 10 to 17 who had a stem cell transplant for acute myeloid leukemia, so the T cells may come from the graft donor.

This clonotype was seen only a few times. The V gene is TRBV4-3, the J gene TRBJ2-1; possibly TRBD1 for D (6 bases). Per the germline V gene, CDR1 is LGHNA and CDR2 is YSLEER. The V end lost 3 bases, the J end lost 3 bases, and 21 bases lay between the germline ends. This CDR3 is built from 18 residues. The chain's CDR3 is CASSQKDRPVDYYNEQFF. As DNA, the CDR3 is TGCGCCAGCAGCCAGAAGGACAGACCCGTCGACTACTACAATGAGCAGTTCTTC.

Only a few counts were recorded for this clonotype. V usage is TRBV2 and J usage is TRBJ2-4, with 7 bases fitting TRBD1. Trimming at V came to 6 bases and at J to 3 bases, leaving 8 bases not matched to a gene. The CDR3 is made up of 15 amino acids. Per germline, CDR1 SNHLY and CDR2 FYNNEI. The CDR3, as DNA: TGTGCCAGCAGGCCCACAGGGGTGGACAAAAACATTCAGTACTTC. It codes for CASRPTGVDKNIQYF. The full variable domain, rest sourced from reference TRBV2 and TRBJ2-4, is EPEVTQTPSHQVTQMGQEVILRCVPISNHLYFYWYRQILGQKVEFLVSFYNNEISEKSEIFDDQFSVERPDGSNFTLKIRSTKLEDSAMYFCASRPTGVDKNIQYFGAGTRLSVL.

The chain joins TRBV7-6 to TRBJ2-7; 8 bases match TRBD2. Unmatched junction bases numbered 5, after V lost 5 bases and J lost 5 bases. Germline V gene data show CDR1 as SGHVS and CDR2 as FNYEAQ. The CDR3 totals 13 residues. The CDR3 DNA reads as TGTGCCAGCAGCCGGACTAGCTTGAACGAGCAGTACTTC. Protein product: CASSRTSLNEQYF.

V is TRBV7-3 and J is TRBJ2-5, with D possibly being TRBD2 (6 bases). CDR1 is SGHTA and CDR2 is FQGTGA in the germline V gene. This CDR3 has 15 residues. The V end lost 6 bases, the J end lost 1 base, and 15 bases lay between the germline ends. CDR3 protein: CASRPGVSGQETQYF. CDR3 nucleotides: TGTGCCAGCAGGCCCGGGGTTAGCGGCCAAGAGACCCAGTACTTC.

The sample holds many counts of this clonotype. V is TRBV29-1 and J is TRBJ2-1; weak D call: TRBD2 (6 bases). Trimming removed 1 base at V and 3 bases at J, with 13 bases between. The CDR3 totals 15 residues. The germline gives CDR1 SQVTM, CDR2 ANQGSEA. CDR3 nucleotide sequence: TGCAGCGTTGAAGGCGGGGTTCAGTTCTACAATGAGCAGTTCTTC. Encoded protein: CSVEGGVQFYNEQFF.

This clonotype was counted many times. The chain couples TRBV5-6 to TRBJ2-1, with D tentatively TRBD1 (5 bases). This CDR3 is built from 15 residues. CDR1 is SGHDT and CDR2 is YYEEEE in the germline V gene. Trimming took off 0 bases at V and 2 bases at J, with 9 bases between the two ends. This CDR3 reads CASSLVTETYNEQFF. The CDR3 DNA sequence: TGTGCCAGCAGCTTGGTGACAGAGACCTACAATGAGCAGTTCTTC. The whole variable domain, remainder taken from reference TRBV5-6 and TRBJ2-1, is DAGVTQSPTHLIKTRGQQVTLRCSPKSGHDTVSWYQQALGQGPQFIFQYYEEEERQRGNFPDRFSGHQFPNYSSELNVNALLLGDSALYLCASSLVTETYNEQFFGPGTRLTVL.

The chain joins TRBV28 to TRBJ2-7; D gene unclear. The CDR3 contains 14 residues. The germline V gene has CDR1 MDHEN and CDR2 SYDVKM. Trimming took off 5 bases at V and 0 bases at J, with 11 bases between the two ends. The CDR3 loop reads CASSTGQVSYEQYF. As DNA, the CDR3 is TGTGCCAGCAGTACGGGTCAGGTCTCCTACGAGCAGTACTTC.

The chain has TRBV4-3 and TRBJ1-1; 7 bases line up with TRBD1. Looked up from germline, CDR1 is LGHNA and CDR2 is YSLEER. The CDR3 sequence is 16 residues long. V lost 0 bases, J lost 0 bases, and 4 bases stayed unmatched. As DNA, the CDR3 is TGCGCCAGCAGCCAAGACCCCAGGGGGGTGAACACTGAAGCTTTCTTT. Amino acid sequence: CASSQDPRGVNTEAFF.

This clonotype showed up just a few times. The rearrangement links TRBV7-2 to TRBJ2-7; D gene uncertain. V gave up 2 bases and J gave up 7 bases, with 6 bases separating them. CDR3 length: 11 amino acids. Germline CDR1 is SGHTA and CDR2 is FQGNSA. CDR3 region: CASSLIEEQYF. Here the CDR3 DNA reads TGTGCCAGCAGCTTAATAGAGGAGCAGTACTTC.

The CDR3 nucleotides read TGTGCCAGCAGCTTAGTGGGGGGGGCGGGCAATCAGCCCCAGCATTTT. This translates into CASSLVGGAGNQPQHF. This sequence joins TRBV11-2 and TRBJ1-5, with a weak D call TRBD1 (6 bases). Germline CDR1 is SGHAT and CDR2 is FQNNGV. Trimming took off 1 base at V and 2 bases at J, with 12 bases between the two ends. The length of the CDR3 is 16 residues.

In its sample, this clonotype was seen once. One end of the junction varies from germline; a read error may be responsible. V usage is TRBV5-1 and J usage is TRBJ2-7; 8 bases match TRBD2. Germline CDR1 is SGHRS and CDR2 is YFSETQ. The CDR3 loop spans 16 amino acids. As DNA, the CDR3 is TGCGCCGGCAGCCACCGACCCGGGGGGGATTCCTACGAGCAGTACTTC. Encoded protein: CAGSHRPGGDSYEQYF.

V usage is TRBV6-2 or TRBV6-3 and J usage is TRBJ2-1, with unresolved D. Germline V gives CDR1 MNHEY, CDR2 SVGEGT. CDR3 length: 11 amino acids. V lost 7 bases and J 3 bases, leaving 4 bases between the germline ends. The CDR3 reads CASKGYNEQFF. The CDR3 DNA follows: TGTGCCAGCAAGGGCTACAATGAGCAGTTCTTC.

The chain is built from TRBV25-1 and TRBJ1-2; 10 positions agree with TRBD1. This CDR3 is built from 15 residues. With V trimmed by 3 bases and J by 4 bases, 5 bases remained unmatched. The germline V gene has CDR1 MGHDK and CDR2 SYGVNS. In DNA form, the CDR3 reads TGTGCCAGCAGTGACCCGACAGGGGGCCTCTATGGCTACACCTTC. The encoded protein is CASSDPTGGLYGYTF.

In its sample, this clonotype was seen many times. The chain combines TRBV9 with TRBJ1-1; 7 bases agree with TRBD1. J lost 5 bases, V lost 1 base, and 5 bases had no gene match. This CDR3 spans 14 amino acids. Germline values: CDR1 SGDLS, CDR2 YYNGEE. The chain's CDR3 is CASSVKGGGTEAFF. The CDR3 DNA sequence: TGTGCCAGCAGCGTAAAAGGGGGCGGAACTGAAGCTTTCTTT. Full variable domain (rest looked up from reference TRBV9 and TRBJ1-1): DSGVTQTPKHLITATGQRVTLRCSPRSGDLSVYWYQQSLDQGLQFLIQYYNGEERAKGNILERFSAQQFPDLHSELNLSSLELGDSALYFCASSVKGGGTEAFFGQGTRLTVV.

The chain has TRBV20-1 and TRBJ2-3, with 13 bases aligning to TRBD2. The V gene end was trimmed by 6 bases and the J gene end by 2 bases; junction bases not matched to a gene: 5. There are 15 residues in the CDR3. Germline V gene sequence: CDR1 DFQATT, CDR2 SNEGSKA (reference sequence). CDR3 amino acids: CSATLAGGPTDTQYF. CDR3 DNA sequence: TGCAGTGCCACACTAGCGGGAGGGCCCACAGATACGCAGTATTTT.

In this sample, this clonotype turned up many times. The rearrangement links TRBV12-3 or TRBV12-4 to TRBJ2-7; D tentatively fits TRBD1 or TRBD2 (5 bases each). The CDR3 runs 14 residues. The V and J ends lost 10 bases and 0 bases respectively, with 16 bases between them. CDR3 nucleotides: TGTGCCACCTCCCCGTGGGGGAGCTCCTACGAGCAGTACTTC. Translated: CATSPWGSSYEQYF.

The rearrangement joins TRBV20-1 to TRBJ2-1; the D gene is possibly TRBD1 (5 bases). The CDR3 totals 14 residues. Trimming took 6 bases from V and 0 from J, leaving 12 bases between them. In germline, CDR1 is DFQATT, CDR2 SNEGSKA (reference sequence). DNA of the CDR3: TGCAGTGCCCAGGGTGATTTCTCCTACAATGAGCAGTTCTTC. It specifies CSAQGDFSYNEQFF.

This chain uses TRBV28 with TRBJ1-6; no clear D gene. The CDR3 runs 16 residues. V was clipped by 2 bases and J by 8 bases, with 16 bases between them. Germline V lookup: CDR1 MDHEN, CDR2 SYDVKM. CDR3 DNA sequence: TGTGCCAGCAGTTTAGCCCGTGAGCTCCGGCATTCACCCCTCCACTTT. It encodes CASSLARELRHSPLHF.

The table lists this clonotype with a few counts. V usage is TRBV4-2 and J usage is TRBJ2-5, with 9 bases matching TRBD2. V lost 4 bases and J lost 5; bases outside the gene matches: 11. Germline-derived CDR1 and CDR2 are LGHNA and YNFKEQ. The CDR3 consists of 16 residues. The CDR3 sequence is CASSRETSGVGETQYF. CDR3 nucleotides: TGTGCCAGCAGCCGCGAGACTAGCGGAGTAGGCGAGACCCAGTACTTC.

This clonotype came up many times. The genes are TRBV5-8 and TRBJ2-2, with D hard to call. Trimming took off 4 bases at V and 3 bases at J, with 13 bases between the two ends. Germline V gives CDR1 SGHTS, CDR2 YDEGEE. CDR3 length equals 15 residues. CDR3: CASSNWTDYTGELFF. The CDR3 DNA follows: TGTGCCAGCAGCAACTGGACGGATTACACCGGGGAGCTGTTTTTT.

This clonotype was seen a few times. The V gene is TRBV20-1, the J gene TRBJ2-3; D may be TRBD1 (6 bases). The CDR3 loop spans 15 amino acids. Trimming took 4 bases from V and 2 from J, leaving 16 bases between them. Germline V gene lookup returns CDR1 DFQATT and CDR2 SNEGSKA (reference sequence). As DNA, the CDR3 is TGCAGTGCTACGATGGACAGTCCTTACACAGATACGCAGTATTTT. Residues: CSATMDSPYTDTQYF.

The table lists this clonotype with many counts. The chain recombines TRBV4-3 with TRBJ2-5, with D possibly TRBD1 on 5 matching bases. V gave up 0 bases and J gave up 7 bases, with 9 bases separating them. The germline V gene has CDR1 LGHNA and CDR2 YSLEER. The CDR3 runs to 13 residues. The CDR3 DNA reads as TGCGCCAGCAGCCAAGACAGGGTTTGGACCCAGTACTTC. Translated, it gives CASSQDRVWTQYF.

The rearrangement links TRBV20-1 to TRBJ2-1; 7 nucleotides agree with TRBD2. Per germline, CDR1 DFQATT and CDR2 SNEGSKA (reference sequence). Trimming took 5 bases from V and 0 from J; bases not matched to a gene: 7. The CDR3 totals 15 residues. The CDR3 nucleotides read TGCAGTGCTCGCCCCGGGACTAACTCCTACAATGAGCAGTTCTTC. The encoded protein is CSARPGTNSYNEQFF.

This sequence joins TRBV25-1 and TRBJ2-6; no firm D call. The V and J ends lost 8 bases and 0 bases respectively, with 14 bases between them. Germline CDR1 MGHDK, CDR2 SYGVNS. This CDR3 has 16 residues. The CDR3 nucleotides read TGTGCCAGCCGCGGCAGGCCTTTCTCTGGGGCCAACGTCCTGACTTTC. Its translation: CASRGRPFSGANVLTF.

The sample holds a few counts of this clonotype. The V call is TRBV28, the J call TRBJ2-1; D is unclear. The CDR3 sequence is 10 residues long. From germline, CDR1 is MDHEN and CDR2 SYDVKM. V lost 5 bases to trimming and J lost 9 bases, with 5 bases between them. The CDR3 region has the DNA TGTGCCAGCAGTCGCTTTGAGCAGTTCTTC. This sequence encodes CASSRFEQFF.

For the CDR3, the DNA is TGTGCCAGCAGCTTAGTTGCGACCCCTCTCACAGATACGCAGTATTTT. This gives the protein CASSLVATPLTDTQYF. The chain combines TRBV7-8 with TRBJ2-3; D is uncertain. The CDR3 has 16 residues. Trimming shortened V by 1 base and J by 2 bases, and 13 bases separated the two germline ends. Germline V gives CDR1 SGHVS, CDR2 FQNEAQ.

This clonotype was counted only a few times. CDR3 sequence (DNA): TGTGCCAGCAGCGTGCTACTCCAACCCCCGAGGAAAGAGACCCAGTACTTC. This codes for CASSVLLQPPRKETQYF. The V gene is TRBV7-9, the J gene TRBJ2-5; D unclear. This CDR3 is 17 amino acids long. Per germline, CDR1 SEHNR and CDR2 FQNEAQ (reference sequence). Between the trimmed V and J ends, which lost 5 bases and 3 bases, there was a span of 22 bases. The complete variable domain, with remaining parts taken from reference TRBV7-9 and TRBJ2-5, reads DTGVSQNPRHKITKRGQNVTFRCDPISEHNRLYWYRQTLGQGPEFLTYFQNEAQLEKSRLLSDRFSAERPKGSFSTLEIQRTEQGDSAMYLCASSVLLQPPRKETQYFGPGTRLLVL.

The V gene is TRBV11-1, the J gene TRBJ2-1, with 11 bases identical to TRBD2. Germline CDR1 is SGHAT and CDR2 is FQDESV (reference sequence). The CDR3 is made up of 19 amino acids. The junction had 8 bases not matched to a gene; V was cut back by 1 base and J by 0 bases. The CDR3 reads CASSLVPLAGGASYNEQFF. The CDR3 DNA reads as TGTGCCAGCAGCTTAGTGCCCCTAGCGGGAGGCGCCTCCTACAATGAGCAGTTCTTC.